What follows are 9 T cell receptor beta chains derived from one specimen sequenced in a study of shared clonotypes between healthy human individuals. Method: immunoSEQ multiplex PCR; TCRdb's copy keeps in-frame clones and lacks some. In the table there are 2 million to 2.5 million clones, 90% to 95% of which are singletons. The material sequenced was naive CD4+ T cells from PBMCs. Noted subset: CD45RA+ positively selected. The receptors stem from a man younger than 35 in good health. Some clones in this sample may be carry-over from other donors' samples.

The chain joins TRBV4-1 to TRBJ1-2, with D perhaps matching TRBD1 (6 bases). V gave up 3 bases and J gave up 6 bases, with 14 bases separating them. Germline CDR1 is MGHRA and CDR2 is YSYEKL. The CDR3 has 14 residues. The DNA for the CDR3 is TGCGCCAGCAGCCAGTCTGACAGGATAGATGGCTACACCTTC. Its protein is CASSQSDRIDGYTF.

The gene calls are TRBV30 and TRBJ2-2; D uncertain. V was trimmed by 1 base and J by 5 bases, leaving 11 bases between them. Germline loops: CDR1 GTSNPN, CDR2 SVGIG (reference sequence). This CDR3 spans 14 amino acids. The CDR3 loop reads CAWSGVARTGELFF. CDR3 in DNA: TGTGCCTGGAGTGGAGTAGCTCGGACCGGGGAGCTGTTTTTT.

Remarks on this clone: The sample holds other DNA sequences that translate to the same CDR3. V and J are TRBV11-2 and TRBJ2-7; 7 positions match TRBD1. V gave up 1 base and J gave up 0 bases; unmatched junction bases: 0. CDR1 and CDR2 (germline): SGHAT, FQNNGV. This CDR3 spans 14 amino acids. The CDR3 sequence is CASSLAGGSYEQYF. The CDR3, as DNA: TGTGCCAGCAGCTTAGCAGGGGGCTCCTACGAGCAGTACTTC.

This chain links TRBV18 with TRBJ2-7; TRBD2 matches at 14 bases. J gave up 7 bases and V 3 bases, and 8 bases lay outside the gene matches. CDR3 length: 16 amino acids. CDR1 KGHSH and CDR2 LQKENI come from the germline V gene. In DNA form, the CDR3 reads TGTGCCAGCTCACCGGAGACTAGCGGGAGGGCCGGAGAGCAGTACTTC. Translated, it gives CASSPETSGRAGEQYF.

This chain links TRBV4-1 with TRBJ2-1; the D is unclear. This CDR3 region has 12 residues. From germline, CDR1 is MGHRA and CDR2 YSYEKL. The ends were cut back, 0 bases at V and 12 bases at J, with 9 bases in the middle. CDR3 sequence: CASSQEVNGQFF. The CDR3 coding sequence is TGCGCCAGCAGCCAAGAGGTAAACGGGCAGTTCTTC.

The rearrangement uses TRBV11-3 and TRBJ2-3; 7 bases map to TRBD1. The germline CDR1 and CDR2 sequences are SGHNT and YENEEA. Trimming removed 2 bases from V and 4 bases from J; junction bases left unmatched: 12. This CDR3 comprises 17 residues. The CDR3 region is CASSLTFTGVNADTQYF. The CDR3, as DNA: TGTGCCAGCAGCTTAACCTTCACAGGGGTCAACGCAGATACGCAGTATTTT.

In this sample, this clone turned up once. The V and J genes are TRBV5-1 and TRBJ1-2; 7 positions match TRBD1. This CDR3 comprises 17 residues. Trimming at V came to 3 bases and at J to 6 bases, leaving 17 bases not matched to a gene. Germline-derived CDR1 and CDR2 are SGHRS and YFSETQ. The CDR3 sequence is CASSYDRVMGFGDGYTF. CDR3 sequence (DNA): TGCGCCAGCAGCTACGACAGGGTGATGGGGTTTGGGGATGGCTACACCTTC.

J is TRBJ1-2 and V is TRBV7-9, with D hard to call. This CDR3 is 13 amino acids long. Between the trimmed V and J ends, which lost 1 base and 11 bases, there was a span of 14 bases. CDR1 is SEHNR, CDR2 FQNEAQ, per germline (reference sequence). The CDR3 spells CASSLGSQAFYTF. The CDR3 DNA reads as TGTGCCAGCAGCTTAGGAAGTCAGGCCTTTTACACCTTC.

The chain uses TRBV9 and TRBJ2-2; no definite D call. Germline loops: CDR1 SGDLS, CDR2 YYNGEE. This CDR3 comprises 14 residues. V was clipped by 0 bases and J by 5 bases, with 8 bases between them. CDR3 nucleotides: TGTGCCAGCAGCGTAGACAGAGATACCGGGGAGCTGTTTTTT. Translating gives CASSVDRDTGELFF.